The rows below give T cell receptor beta chains drawn from one sample of a study of blood T cell repertoires in COVID-19. Libraries were prepared by immunoSEQ multiplex PCR; TCRdb keeps only in-frame clonotypes and omits some of them. The profile covers over 70,000 clones, with approximately 84% appearing a single time and approximately 6.3% taken by the ten largest. What was sequenced was peripheral blood. The receptors here all came from a man aged 70-80 years with COVID-19, enrolled during active disease. CDR3s include the opening cysteine and the closing phenylalanine or tryptophan. The D gene is left open where the match is weak. A clone size is listed for some rows: how often the clone was seen (once, few, many), or a class if it is expanded.

d_call	v_call	clone_size	j_call	cdr3_aa	cdr3_nt
NA	TRBV5-5	NA	TRBJ2-2	CASSQYTGELFF	TGTGCCAGCAGTCAATACACCGGGGAGCTGTTTTTT
TRBD1	TRBV7-2	many	TRBJ2-5	CASSPNRGQKTQYF	TGTGCCAGCAGCCCCAACAGGGGGCAAAAGACCCAGTACTTC
NA	TRBV19	NA	TRBJ1-5	CASSTTGSNQPQHF	TGTGCCAGTAGTACAACAGGGAGCAATCAGCCCCAGCATTTT
TRBD1	TRBV24-1	NA	TRBJ2-3	CATSDQRTGGTDTQYF	TGTGCCACCAGTGACCAAAGGACAGGGGGCACAGATACGCAGTATTTT
TRBD1	TRBV11-2	NA	TRBJ1-4	CASSPRTGIATNEKLFF	TGTGCCAGCAGCCCGAGGACAGGGATCGCAACTAATGAAAAACTGTTTTTT
NA	TRBV21-1	NA	TRBJ1-4	CASSKHLNRSGNEKLFF	TGTGCCAGCAGCAAACATCTTAACAGGAGTGGTAATGAAAAACTGTTTTTT
NA	TRBV28	NA	TRBJ1-4	CASNLWTNNEKLFF	TGTGCCAGCAACCTGTGGACTAATAATGAAAAACTGTTTTTT
TRBD2	TRBV2	NA	TRBJ2-7	CASNALAGTEYEQYF	TGTGCCAGCAATGCCCTAGCGGGAACTGAATACGAGCAGTACTTC
NA	TRBV7-2	NA	TRBJ2-1	CASSLNRHNEQFF	TGTGCCAGCAGCTTAAACAGACACAATGAGCAGTTCTTC
NA	TRBV19	NA	TRBJ1-3	CASSIRGRGDTIYF	TGTGCCAGTAGTATTAGGGGTCGAGGAGACACCATATATTTT
TRBD2	TRBV19	NA	TRBJ2-5	CASSKLAAEETQYF	TGTGCCAGTAGTAAACTAGCGGCTGAAGAGACCCAGTACTTC
NA	TRBV5-4	NA	TRBJ1-2	CASSLVGSRGLSYGYTF	TGTGCCAGCAGCTTGGTAGGGTCTAGGGGTCTCAGCTATGGCTACACCTTC
TRBD1	TRBV5-6	NA	TRBJ1-1	CASSNRQGLNTEAFF	TGTGCCAGCAGCAATAGACAGGGCTTGAACACTGAAGCTTTCTTT
TRBD1	TRBV3-1/TRBV3-2	NA	TRBJ1-1	CASSRIGGQGTEAFF	TGTGCCAGCAGCCGGATCGGGGGACAGGGCACTGAAGCTTTCTTT
NA	TRBV29-1	NA	TRBJ1-2	CSVDNRAGGYTF	TGCAGCGTAGACAACAGGGCCGGTGGCTACACCTTC
NA	TRBV28	once	TRBJ1-1	CASSFRSRFTEAFF	TGTGCCAGCAGTTTTCGGAGTAGGTTCACTGAAGCTTTCTTT
NA	TRBV5-5	NA	TRBJ2-1	CASSLRPETIDYEQFF	TGTGCCAGCAGCTTGAGGCCGGAAACCATAGACTATGAGCAGTTCTTC
NA	TRBV15	NA	TRBJ1-3	CATSRDSGTGNTIYF	TGTGCCACCAGCAGAGATAGCGGGACTGGAAACACCATATATTTT
NA	TRBV9	NA	TRBJ2-3	CASSATTDTQYF	TGTGCCAGCAGCGCTACCACAGATACGCAGTATTTT
NA	TRBV28	few	TRBJ1-5	CASSLAGAQPQHF	TGTGCCAGCAGTTTAGCGGGAGCTCAGCCCCAGCATTTT
TRBD2	TRBV6-2/TRBV6-3	NA	TRBJ2-7	CASSLLGAGGPSEQYF	TGTGCCAGCAGCCTCCTAGGAGCGGGAGGGCCTTCCGAGCAGTACTTC
TRBD1	TRBV6-5	NA	TRBJ2-2	CASRAGGGTGELFF	TGTGCCAGCAGGGCAGGGGGCGGCACCGGGGAGCTGTTTTTT
NA	TRBV3-1/TRBV3-2	NA	TRBJ1-4	CASSPNPGDNEKLFF	TGTGCCAGCAGCCCGAACCCCGGGGATAATGAAAAACTGTTTTTT
NA	TRBV7-2	NA	TRBJ1-5	CASSLEHTTRGNQPQHF	TGTGCCAGCAGCTTAGAGCACACAACTAGGGGCAATCAGCCCCAGCATTTT
NA	TRBV15	NA	TRBJ2-2	CATSRDLAKSGELFF	TGTGCCACCAGCAGAGATCTAGCGAAGTCCGGGGAGCTGTTTTTT
TRBD1	TRBV6-5	NA	TRBJ1-1	CASSRTGQNTEAFF	TGTGCCAGCAGCAGGACAGGCCAGAACACTGAAGCTTTCTTT
TRBD1	TRBV11-2	NA	TRBJ1-2	CASSRQGANYGYTF	TGTGCCAGCAGCCGACAGGGGGCTAACTATGGCTACACCTTC
NA	TRBV5-5	NA	TRBJ2-3	CASSLRPGPDTQYF	TGTGCCAGCAGCTTGCGTCCGGGTCCAGATACGCAGTATTTT
NA	TRBV5-4	few	TRBJ1-4	CASSIGQPTNEKLFF	TGTGCCAGCAGCATCGGACAGCCAACTAATGAAAAACTGTTTTTT
TRBD2	TRBV5-4	NA	TRBJ2-7	CASSSSKWGGVHEQYF	TGTGCCAGCAGCTCCAGTAAGTGGGGAGGGGTCCACGAGCAGTACTTC
NA	TRBV11-2	NA	TRBJ2-1	CASSLAGGSNEQFF	TGTGCCAGCAGCTTAGCGGGGGGCAGCAATGAGCAGTTCTTC
TRBD1	TRBV5-1	NA	TRBJ2-1	CASSPKVTGTGANNEQFF	TGCGCCAGCAGCCCAAAGGTCACGGGGACAGGGGCGAACAATGAGCAGTTCTTC
TRBD1	TRBV11-2	NA	TRBJ1-2	CASSLTGDYGYTF	TGTGCCAGCAGCCTGACAGGGGACTATGGCTACACCTTC
TRBD2	TRBV19	NA	TRBJ2-5	CASRPSGRTQETQYF	TGTGCCAGCCGGCCCAGCGGGAGGACCCAAGAGACCCAGTACTTC
NA	TRBV19	NA	TRBJ1-6	CASSIGSSYNSPLHF	TGTGCCAGTAGTATTGGGAGCTCCTATAATTCACCCCTCCACTTT
TRBD1	TRBV6-5	NA	TRBJ2-5	CASSLQGADETQYF	TGTGCCAGCAGCCTCCAGGGGGCTGATGAGACCCAGTACTTC
NA	TRBV30	few	TRBJ1-5	CAWSPGFINQPQHF	TGTGCCTGGAGCCCCGGGTTCATCAATCAGCCCCAGCATTTT
TRBD1	TRBV28	NA	TRBJ1-4	CASSSSGTGLREKLFF	TGTGCCAGCAGTTCATCCGGGACAGGGCTTCGAGAAAAACTGTTTTTT
NA	TRBV28	NA	TRBJ1-5	CASSPYRGNQPQHF	TGTGCCAGCAGTCCCTACAGGGGCAATCAGCCCCAGCATTTT
TRBD1	TRBV7-6	NA	TRBJ2-1	CASSLGQGRYNEQFF	TGTGCCAGCAGCTTGGGACAGGGCCGGTACAATGAGCAGTTCTTC
TRBD2	TRBV7-8	NA	TRBJ2-1	CASSPSRLAGGNSSYNEQFF	TGTGCCAGCAGCCCATCCCGACTAGCGGGAGGGAACTCCTCCTACAATGAGCAGTTCTTC
TRBD1	TRBV7-6	NA	TRBJ2-7	CASSAAGTGPYEQYF	TGTGCCAGCAGCGCGGCCGGGACAGGGCCCTACGAGCAGTACTTC
NA	TRBV7-8	NA	TRBJ2-2	CASSLIGGLMGTGELFF	TGTGCCAGCAGCTTAATCGGGGGGCTAATGGGCACCGGGGAGCTGTTTTTT
NA	TRBV7-9	few	TRBJ1-2	CASSLARGTRGYTF	TGTGCCAGCAGCTTAGCGAGGGGGACCCGTGGCTACACCTTC
NA	TRBV5-1	NA	TRBJ2-5	CATQLRPQETQYF	TGCGCCACGCAACTCCGCCCACAAGAGACCCAGTACTTC
NA	TRBV28	NA	TRBJ2-7	CASRGNSGGGTTGEQYF	TGTGCCAGCAGAGGTAATAGCGGAGGAGGAACAACGGGCGAGCAGTACTTC
NA	TRBV7-9	many	TRBJ1-6	CASASGTQNSPLHF	TGTGCCAGTGCTTCCGGGACACAAAATTCACCCCTCCACTTT
TRBD1	TRBV10-3	NA	TRBJ1-5	CAISEYGTGDQPQHF	TGTGCCATCAGTGAGTATGGGACAGGGGATCAGCCCCAGCATTTT
NA	TRBV6-5	NA	TRBJ1-2	CASSPSGVNYGYTF	TGTGCCAGCAGCCCCAGCGGGGTTAACTATGGCTACACCTTC
TRBD2	TRBV5-4	NA	TRBJ2-3	CASSLRLAGVSTDTQYF	TGTGCCAGCAGCTTGAGGCTAGCGGGAGTCAGCACAGATACGCAGTATTTT
TRBD1	TRBV5-1	NA	TRBJ1-2	CASGPTGGEYGYTF	TGCGCCAGCGGACCTACAGGGGGCGAGTATGGCTACACCTTC
TRBD2	TRBV6-2/TRBV6-3	NA	TRBJ2-3	CASSYPLAGTDTQYF	TGTGCCAGCAGTTACCCCCTAGCGGGAACAGATACGCAGTATTTT
NA	TRBV18	NA	TRBJ1-4	CASSPTGFGAEKLFF	TGTGCCAGCTCACCCACAGGGTTCGGTGCGGAAAAACTGTTTTTT
TRBD1	TRBV18	NA	TRBJ1-5	CASSPQGAPLSNQPQHF	TGTGCCAGCTCACCACAGGGGGCCCCCTTAAGCAATCAGCCCCAGCATTTT
TRBD1	TRBV2	NA	TRBJ1-6	CASSRDRGLVNSPLHF	TGTGCCAGCAGTCGGGACAGGGGGCTTGTGAATTCACCCCTCCACTTT
TRBD2	TRBV28	NA	TRBJ2-1	CASSLASGSPYNEQFF	TGTGCCAGCAGTTTAGCTAGCGGGAGCCCCTACAATGAGCAGTTCTTC
TRBD2	TRBV27	once	TRBJ2-1	CASSLSGRYYNEQFF	TGTGCCAGCAGTCTTAGCGGGAGGTATTACAATGAGCAGTTCTTC
NA	TRBV6-2/TRBV6-3	NA	TRBJ2-1	CASSYRPHSDEQFF	TGTGCCAGCAGTTACCGCCCGCACTCCGATGAGCAGTTCTTC
NA	TRBV29-1	NA	TRBJ1-1	CSVEPLEGNTEAFF	TGCAGCGTTGAACCCTTGGAGGGGAACACTGAAGCTTTCTTT
NA	TRBV19	once	TRBJ2-5	CASRGGETQYF	TGTGCCAGTAGGGGGGGAGAGACCCAGTACTTC